The next 13 T cell receptor beta chains were all read from a single sample in a study of blood T cell repertoires in COVID-19. Profiled with immunoSEQ multiplex PCR; TCRdb holds only in-frame clones, not every one. Here the sample spans around 250,000 clones, around 86% being singletons. Specimen: peripheral blood. The receptors shown here come from a woman in her seventies with active or convalescent COVID-19.

This chain links TRBV19 with TRBJ1-5; D gene uncertain. With 5 bases removed from V and 1 base from J, the gap between germline ends came to 12 bases. There are 15 residues in the CDR3. CDR1 is LNHDA, CDR2 SQIVND, per germline (reference sequence). This CDR3 is CASSVPPLSNQPQHF. In DNA form, the CDR3 reads TGTGCCAGTAGTGTCCCACCACTGAGCAATCAGCCCCAGCATTTT.

V and J are TRBV10-3 and TRBJ1-6; TRBD1 is a possible D gene (6 bases). The V end was cut by 6 bases, the J end by 7 bases, with 13 bases between. From germline, CDR1 is ENHRY and CDR2 SYGVKD. This CDR3 comprises 14 residues. The CDR3 sequence: CAIRRTEVNSPLHF. DNA of the CDR3: TGTGCCATCAGAAGGACAGAGGTAAATTCACCCCTCCACTTT.

The chain links TRBV18 to TRBJ2-1; TRBD1 matches at 7 bases. V was clipped by 3 bases and J by 5 bases; unmatched bases: 13. The CDR3 is made up of 17 amino acids. Germline V gene lookup returns CDR1 KGHSH and CDR2 LQKENI. DNA for the CDR3: TGTGCCAGCTCACCTCCCGAGGGGGCATCCACACACAATGAGCAGTTCTTC. Its translation is CASSPPEGASTHNEQFF.

The V gene is TRBV19, the J gene TRBJ1-2; D not resolved. The CDR3 sequence is 14 residues long. Germline CDR1 LNHDA, CDR2 SQIVND (reference sequence). Deletions cut 2 bases from V and 2 bases from J, with 9 bases between. Written as DNA, the CDR3 is TGTGCCAGTAGTATAACCGGGGAAAACTATGGCTACACCTTC. It encodes CASSITGENYGYTF. Supplemented by reference TRBV19 and TRBJ1-2, the full variable domain reads DGGITQSPKYLFRKEGQNVTLSCEQNLNHDAMYWYRQDPGQGLRLIYYSQIVNDFQKGDIAEGYSVSREKKESFPLTVTSAQKNPTAFYLCASSITGENYGYTFGSGTRLTVV.

The chain links TRBV7-8 to TRBJ2-1; 7 nucleotides line up with TRBD1. The CDR3 runs to 13 residues. With 3 bases clipped from V and 14 bases from J, the junction kept 10 bases outside the gene matches. Germline V gene data show CDR1 as SGHVS and CDR2 as FQNEAQ. CDR3 region: CASSFNDREGKFF. DNA of the CDR3: TGTGCCAGCAGCTTTAACGACAGGGAAGGGAAGTTCTTC.

The CDR3 loop reads CASSLGTAFNQPQHF. CDR3 bases: TGTGCCAGCAGCTTAGGGACAGCCTTCAATCAGCCCCAGCATTTT. V is TRBV11-2 and J is TRBJ1-5; a possible D gene is TRBD1 (6 bases). Germline V CDR1 and CDR2: SGHAT, FQNNGV. Trimming removed 1 base from V and 3 bases from J, with 10 bases in between. There are 15 residues in the CDR3.

The chain joins TRBV5-1 to TRBJ2-7; 8 bases match TRBD1. From germline, CDR1 is SGHRS and CDR2 YFSETQ. With V trimmed by 3 bases and J by 3 bases, 5 bases remained unmatched. CDR3 size: 14 residues. This CDR3 is CASSSQGGGYEQYF. The CDR3 bases are TGCGCCAGCAGCTCACAGGGGGGTGGCTACGAGCAGTACTTC.

The chain joins TRBV5-6 to TRBJ1-5; perhaps TRBD1 as D (5 bases). Germline CDR1 is SGHDT and CDR2 is YYEEEE. This CDR3 is 15 amino acids long. With 4 bases removed from V and 0 bases from J, the gap between germline ends came to 11 bases. For the CDR3, the DNA is TGTGCCAGCAGCCAACAAGACAGTAGCAATCAGCCCCAGCATTTT. Residues: CASSQQDSSNQPQHF.

This rearrangement joins TRBV5-1 to TRBJ2-7, with TRBD2 matching over 14 bases. V gave up 2 bases and J gave up 1 base; unmatched junction bases: 8. Germline V lookup: CDR1 SGHRS, CDR2 YFSETQ. CDR3 length: 18 residues. The chain's CDR3 is CASSFRTSGGLTSYEQYF. As DNA, the CDR3 is TGCGCCAGCAGCTTTCGGACTAGCGGGGGGCTTACATCCTACGAGCAGTACTTC. The full variable domain, with the rest looked up from reference TRBV5-1 and TRBJ2-7, is KAGVTQTPRYLIKTRGQQVTLSCSPISGHRSVSWYQQTPGQGLQFLFEYFSETQRNKGNFPGRFSGRQFSNSRSEMNVSTLELGDSALYLCASSFRTSGGLTSYEQYFGPGTRLTVT.

This chain links TRBV10-3 with TRBJ2-2; D may be TRBD2 (6 bases). CDR1 is ENHRY, CDR2 SYGVKD, per germline. CDR3 length: 15 residues. The V gene lost 10 bases and the J gene lost 6 bases, with 21 bases spanning the gap. The CDR3 coding sequence is TGTGCCACCGGTTCCGTCCCCGGAGGGGCCGGGGAGCTGTTTTTT. Translated, it gives CATGSVPGGAGELFF.

Here the CDR3 DNA reads TGTGCCAGCAGCGTAAGCCCTACCGGGTTAGCTTTCTTT. Translation: CASSVSPTGLAFF. The rearrangement links TRBV9 to TRBJ1-1; D is uncertain. V lost 1 base and J lost 10, with 14 bases in between. Germline CDR1 SGDLS, CDR2 YYNGEE. This CDR3 has 13 residues.

As regards this clone: Here the CDR3 omits its conserved ending phenylalanine or tryptophan, so a read error is the likely source. It is unclear where the CDR3 begins or ends on the DNA, so no DNA is shown, and the CDR3 is as TCRdb lists it. This chain links TRBV6-6 with TRBJ2-4; TRBD1, as called in the table, went unchecked against the DNA. Per the germline V gene, CDR1 is MNHNY and CDR2 is SVGAGI (reference sequence). A total of 14 residues make up the CDR3, ends included. The CDR3 spells CASSRTGALPAEGI.

The chain carries TRBV11-3 and TRBJ2-3, with a weak D call TRBD2 (5 bases). The germline CDR1 and CDR2 sequences are SGHNT and YENEEA. The CDR3 is 14 residues long. The V and J ends lost 2 bases and 6 bases respectively, with 12 bases between them. The CDR3 loop reads CASSLRGTGDTQYF. CDR3 nucleotides: TGTGCCAGCAGCTTACGGGGAACGGGGGATACGCAGTATTTT.